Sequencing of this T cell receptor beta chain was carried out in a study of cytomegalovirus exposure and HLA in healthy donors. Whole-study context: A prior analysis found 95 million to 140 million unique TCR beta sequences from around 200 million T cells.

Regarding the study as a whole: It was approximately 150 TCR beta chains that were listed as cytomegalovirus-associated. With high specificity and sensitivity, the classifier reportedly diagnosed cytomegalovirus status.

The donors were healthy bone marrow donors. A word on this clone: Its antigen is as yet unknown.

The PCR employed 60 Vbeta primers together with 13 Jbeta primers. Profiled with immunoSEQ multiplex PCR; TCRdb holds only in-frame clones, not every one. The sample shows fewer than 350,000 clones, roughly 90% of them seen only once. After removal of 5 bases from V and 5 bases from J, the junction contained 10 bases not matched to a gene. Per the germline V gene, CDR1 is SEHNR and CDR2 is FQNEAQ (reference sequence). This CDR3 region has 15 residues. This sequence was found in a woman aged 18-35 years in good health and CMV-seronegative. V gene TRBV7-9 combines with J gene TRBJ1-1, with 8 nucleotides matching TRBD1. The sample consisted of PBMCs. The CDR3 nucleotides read TGTGCCAGCAGCCCGTACAGGGGGGGAACAACTGAAGCTTTCTTT. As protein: CASSPYRGGTTEAFF. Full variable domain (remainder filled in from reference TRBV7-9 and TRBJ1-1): DTGVSQNPRHKITKRGQNVTFRCDPISEHNRLYWYRQTLGQGPEFLTYFQNEAQLEKSRLLSDRFSAERPKGSFSTLEIQRTEQGDSAMYLCASSPYRGGTTEAFFGQGTRLTVV.